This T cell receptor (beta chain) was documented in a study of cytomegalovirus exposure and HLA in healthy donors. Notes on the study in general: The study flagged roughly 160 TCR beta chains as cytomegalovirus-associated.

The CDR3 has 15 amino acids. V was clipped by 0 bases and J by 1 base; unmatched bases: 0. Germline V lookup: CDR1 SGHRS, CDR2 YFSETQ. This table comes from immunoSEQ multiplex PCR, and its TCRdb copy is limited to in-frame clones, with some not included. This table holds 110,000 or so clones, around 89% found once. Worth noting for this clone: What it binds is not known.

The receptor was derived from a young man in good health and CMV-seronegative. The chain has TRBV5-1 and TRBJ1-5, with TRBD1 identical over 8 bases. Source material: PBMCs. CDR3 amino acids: CASSLGQGSNQPQHF. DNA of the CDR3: TGCGCCAGCAGCTTGGGACAGGGGAGCAATCAGCCCCAGCATTTT.